This is a list of T cell receptor beta chains from one sample in a study of cytomegalovirus exposure and HLA in healthy donors. Clones were sequenced by immunoSEQ multiplex PCR, and TCRdb holds only the in-frame ones, with some missing. The sample records about 110,000 clones, around four fifths being singletons. The specimen sequenced was PBMCs. All receptors come from a woman in her forties or fifties in good health and CMV-seropositive. Each CDR3 is given with its conserved first and last residue. Each record gives: clone size, V gene, J gene, CDR3 length, D gene, CDR3 DNA, CDR3 protein. D genes are given only for firm matches. Only part of the rows carry a size: once, few, many, or a class if the clone is expanded.

few	TRBV11-2	TRBJ2-2	15	TRBD2	TGTGCCAGCAGATCCACGGCGGGGGGGACCGGGGAGCTGTTTTTT	CASRSTAGGTGELFF
-	TRBV29-1	TRBJ2-5	18	TRBD2	TGCAGCGTTGAAGTATGGGGGCTAGCGGGGAAACGGAGAGAGACCCAGTACTTC	CSVEVWGLAGKRRETQYF
-	TRBV7-9	TRBJ1-2	14	TRBD1	TGTGCCAGCAGCTTAGGGACAGGGGACTATGGCTACACCTTC	CASSLGTGDYGYTF
-	TRBV7-2	TRBJ2-7	14	-	TGTGCCAGCAGCATCGGACATGGGCCCTACGAGCAGTACTTC	CASSIGHGPYEQYF
-	TRBV5-4	TRBJ2-1	13	-	TGTGCCAGCAGCCAGACTAGGGCGGGTGAGCAGTTCTTC	CASSQTRAGEQFF
-	TRBV2	TRBJ2-7	13	-	TGTGCCAGCAGTGAGGACAGAATTACAGGGCAGTACTTC	CASSEDRITGQYF
once	TRBV5-1	TRBJ2-4	14	-	TGCGCCAGCAGCGCCCGGGACTTCAAAAACAGTCAGTACTTC	CASSARDFKNSQYF
-	TRBV7-2	TRBJ2-6	16	-	TGTGCCAGCAGCTTAGGCGGACTGGGTGGGGCCAACGTCCTGACTTTC	CASSLGGLGGANVLTF
once	TRBV4-3	TRBJ2-7	14	-	TGCGCCAGCAGCCAAGAACTCTTTTTCTACGAGCAGTACTTC	CASSQELFFYEQYF
-	TRBV5-5	TRBJ2-7	12	TRBD2	TGTGCCAGCAGCTTGGCGGGGGGAGTGTGGTACTTC	CASSLAGGVWYF
-	TRBV7-9	TRBJ2-5	11	-	TGTGCCAGCAGAATGGGGGGGACCCAGTACTTC	CASRMGGTQYF
-	TRBV9	TRBJ2-7	14	-	TGTGCCAGCAGCGTAGGACTGGGAGGCTACGGGCAGTACTTC	CASSVGLGGYGQYF
-	TRBV4-2	TRBJ2-1	16	TRBD2	TGTGCCAGCAGCCCCGAGGGACTAGTGCGTGGGAATGAGCAGTTCTTC	CASSPEGLVRGNEQFF
-	TRBV29-1	TRBJ2-3	12	TRBD2	TGCAGCGCAGCGGGGAGAGCAGATACGCAGTATTTT	CSAAGRADTQYF
-	TRBV9	TRBJ2-5	15	-	TGTGCCAGCTCAAAAGGGGTGGGGCACCAAGAGACCCAGTACTTC	CASSKGVGHQETQYF
few	TRBV6-1	TRBJ1-5	15	TRBD1	TGTGCCAGCACTTTCCTCCAGGGGGGTTTTCAGCCCCAGCATTTT	CASTFLQGGFQPQHF
-	TRBV5-4	TRBJ1-5	14	-	TGTGCCAGCAGTTTTTACGGCGGGGCTCAGCCCCAGCATTTT	CASSFYGGAQPQHF
once	TRBV5-1	TRBJ2-5	15	TRBD1	TGCGCCAGCAGACACAACACAGGGGGCGGGGAGACCCAGTACTTC	CASRHNTGGGETQYF
-	TRBV4-3	TRBJ1-5	16	TRBD1	TGCGCCAGCAGCCAAGAAACCCAGGGGGGCAATCAGCCCCAGCATTTT	CASSQETQGGNQPQHF
few	TRBV5-4	TRBJ2-7	14	TRBD2	TGTGCCAGCAGCTTCTCCGGGGGGTTCGACGAGCAGTACTTC	CASSFSGGFDEQYF
-	TRBV7-2	TRBJ2-3	16	TRBD2	TGTGCCAGCAGCCCCGCGGGAGCGGGAGGTGGAGATACGCAGTATTTT	CASSPAGAGGGDTQYF
-	TRBV9	TRBJ2-6	19	TRBD1	TGTGCCAGCAGCGCGCCTACGGGACAGGGACTCGCTGGGGCCAACGTCCTGACTTTC	CASSAPTGQGLAGANVLTF
-	TRBV5-4	TRBJ2-3	15	TRBD2	TGTGCCAGCAGCCGTAGCGGGAGCTACACAGATACGCAGTATTTT	CASSRSGSYTDTQYF
-	TRBV9	TRBJ1-6	14	-	TGTGCCAGCGCTAGCAGAGGGGGAAGATCACCCCTCCACTTT	CASASRGGRSPLHF
-	TRBV7-2	TRBJ2-1	15	TRBD2	TGTGCCAGCAGCTTAGGGACTAGCGGTTACAATGAGCAGTTCTTC	CASSLGTSGYNEQFF
-	TRBV11-2	TRBJ2-3	19	TRBD2	TGTGCCAGCAGCTTAGTAGGGACTAGCGGGGGGGTTAGCACAGATACGCAGTATTTT	CASSLVGTSGGVSTDTQYF
-	TRBV7-8	TRBJ2-1	14	TRBD2	TGTGCCAGCAGCTTACTAGCGGGAGCCAATGAGCAGTTCTTC	CASSLLAGANEQFF